This T cell receptor (beta chain) was identified during a study of T cells in Graves' hyperthyroidism and ophthalmopathy (dated by TCRdb to about 2019). Some background on the complete study: Peripheral blood was collected at initial diagnosis, before any treatment. Whether ophthalmopathy could be predicted prospectively was tested in an independent validation cohort made up of 18 to 20 hyperthyroidism patients plus 17 patients who later progressed to ophthalmopathy. The 75 to 100 discovery patients were randomly split 7:3 into training and test sets. To identify TCR V-J signatures that set the groups apart, the researchers used a discovery cohort of 95 to 100 patients, made up of under 50 with Graves' ophthalmopathy and 55 to 65 with stable Graves' hyperthyroidism. The paper reports TCR Vbeta CDR3 sequencing of roughly 140 peripheral blood samples: some 44 ophthalmopathy, under 85 hyperthyroidism and some 17 progressor patients. In addition, the study compared T-cell repertoires in thyroid tissue and in blood from six Graves' hyperthyroidism patients. Following sampling, methimazole starting at 30 mg daily was given to hyperthyroidism patients, and high-dose intravenous methylprednisolone was given to ophthalmopathy patients. What the authors observed across the whole study: A model built on a 13 V-J signature distinguished ophthalmopathy from stable hyperthyroidism, reaching 87.88% sensitivity and 81% to 83% specificity in cross-validation and 80%/75% in testing. Sample size was not statistically predetermined, and blinding of investigators to group allocation was not performed. In validation, progression to ophthalmopathy was predicted by the model with about 70% sensitivity and 72.22% specificity, a median of 6.5 months before onset. Blood samples also contained most of the expanded thyroid clonotypes (frequency above 0.001), which suggests that blood repertoires may reflect thyroid immune responses.

Stable Graves' hyperthyroidism was defined as the absence of progression to ophthalmopathy over 18 months of follow-up. The hyperthyroidism patients were between 18 and 65 years old and newly diagnosed, with a disease duration of less than 2 months. Patients with uncontrolled infections, other autoimmune diseases, pregnancy or lactation were excluded. Diagnoses relied on clinical symptoms, serum thyroxine and TRAb, thyroid ultrasound and orbital computed tomography. Ficoll-Paque density gradient centrifugation was used to isolate PBMCs from around 10 ml of fresh peripheral blood. Total RNA was extracted with Trizol reagent, and quality was checked on an Agilent 2100 Bioanalyzer. TCR beta CDR3 regions were amplified from RNA transcripts. A first-round RT-PCR of the TCR CDR3 used the HTBI primer set with the Qiagen OneStep RT-PCR kit. Libraries were constructed in a second round of multiplex PCR, after which size selection and purification were carried out. Paired-end sequencing of the libraries was performed with 100 bp reads on an Illumina HiSeq2000. The study's processing was this. SOAPnuke was used to process the raw data, removing reads that contained adapters or uncalled bases, had a mean Phred below 15, or lacked an exact match to the constant primer or identifier. High-quality paired reads were merged using COPE v1.2.5, and each unique nucleotide sequence was defined as a clonotype. Clonotypes were aligned to IMGT TRBV, TRBD and TRBJ reference segments using MiTCR v1.1. The analysis was restricted to V-J combinations with a frequency above 0.0001, which together covered about 99% of the repertoires. A TCS score was defined as the ratio between F50 (clonal expansion) and ExV (chaos), using BLOSUM62-based TCRdist between CDR3 peptides within each V-J. Welch's t-statistics and random forest reduced around 510 V-J features to roughly 13, which were used in a naive Bayes classifier (R e1071). The public sequencing data were trimmed at Q25 with fastp and processed into clonotypes with MiXCR by TCRdb, which kept only in-frame beta chains. Here each entry gathers all rows of one CDR3 protein and keeps the most common genes and DNA. The V and J calls come from TCRdb's annotation, not from the publication. The sample table lists roughly 300,000 distinct CDR3 sequences, 20% to 25% of them with a count of one. 50% to 65% of the sample comes from the top ten.

This clonotype was seen ten or more times. Which antigen it targets is not known. Qualities for individual bases were not recorded, and no much larger clone is one base off. The germline V gene sets CDR1 to SNHLY and CDR2 to FYNNEI. Trimming takes 5 bases from V and 10 bases from J, and the germline ends sit 14 bases apart. Including cysteine and phenylalanine, the CDR3 has 13 amino acids. Here the CDR3 DNA is all that survives: 39 bases in frame from base 1. This clonotype originated in a woman between 50 and 59 years old with Graves' hyperthyroidism. Rearrangement joined TRBV2 to TRBJ1-4; the D gene is perhaps TRBD1, on 5 matching bases. Source material: blood. The DNA sequence is TGTGCCAGCAGTTATATCGGGGGGGGAAAACTGTTTTTT. Its protein reads: CASSYIGGGKLFF. With the rest looked up from the reference TRBV2 and TRBJ1-4 genes rather than sequenced, the full variable domain is EPEVTQTPSHQVTQMGQEVILRCVPISNHLYFYWYRQILGQKVEFLVSFYNNEISEKSEIFDDQFSVERPDGSNFTLKIRSTKLEDSAMYFCASSYIGGGKLFFGSGTQLSVL.